A selection of T cell receptor beta chains follows, all from one sample in a study of blood T cells in healthy people across ages. A single record per CDR3 protein comes from TCRdb applying MiXCR to the 5' RACE reads. The sample carries about 1.6 million distinct CDR3 sequences, about 35% recorded once. Sequenced: blood. These receptors originate from a woman aged 25-40 years in good health. Each CDR3 is given without its conserved first and last residue. The D gene is left open where the match is weak. Rows may omit the clone size; those that give it use once, few, many or a size class.

V,size,J,D,CDR3
TRBV20-1,many,TRBJ2-7,NA,SAIKGGEYEQY
TRBV7-9,few,TRBJ2-5,NA,ASSLEEVDTLYQETQY
TRBV13,NA,NA,TRBD1,ASSTLSTGPHEQY
TRBV20-1,NA,TRBJ2-7,NA,SARGATSYEQY
TRBV10-3,few,TRBJ1-1,TRBD1,AIKFAGGTEAF
TRBV6-6,NA,TRBJ2-3,NA,AGSYYGGTVTDTQY
TRBV20-1,few,TRBJ2-7,TRBD2,SARDLLAGTYEQY
TRBV6-2/TRBV6-3,NA,TRBJ1-5,TRBD1,ASSYPYQGGSNQPQH
TRBV6-1,many,TRBJ2-7,NA,ASSDNSLAQY
TRBV5-1,NA,TRBJ2-5,TRBD1,ASSSIGRTGSGETQY
TRBV9,NA,TRBJ2-7,TRBD1,ASSAMGDSAYEQY
TRBV2,once,TRBJ2-1,NA,ASSEEVGEQF
TRBV7-9,NA,TRBJ1-2,TRBD1,ASSLARNRGDGYT
TRBV5-8,few,TRBJ1-4,NA,ASSLNYRDTNEKLF
TRBV29-1,many,TRBJ2-3,TRBD1,STSGQGPSDTQY
TRBV30,NA,TRBJ2-6,NA,AWSQRALTGANVLT
TRBV4-3,NA,TRBJ2-3,TRBD1,ASSQDNRGLDTQY
TRBV20-1,NA,TRBJ2-5,TRBD2,SATLGAGGMETQY
TRBV20-1,NA,TRBJ2-7,NA,SAQVNYEQY
TRBV18,once,TRBJ2-1,NA,ASSPNDRTKANEQF
TRBV20-1,NA,TRBJ2-2,TRBD2,SARDLAGGLGGELF
TRBV20-1,many,TRBJ2-7,NA,SAEDSTYEQY
TRBV28,NA,TRBJ2-1,NA,ASSLAHSYNEQF
TRBV6-1,NA,NA,TRBD2,ASSTSGQYEQY
TRBV6-5,NA,TRBJ1-2,NA,ASNNPVGGYT
TRBV7-2,many,TRBJ1-2,NA,ASSLADGNGYT
TRBV20-1,NA,TRBJ2-1,TRBD2,SAGGLAGIYNEQF
TRBV27,few,TRBJ2-1,TRBD1,ASSLDRGGNEQF
TRBV20-1,NA,TRBJ2-7,TRBD1,SAPPRDRACHEQY
TRBV9,many,TRBJ2-7,TRBD1,ASSDPGQGSNEQY
TRBV5-6,NA,TRBJ2-1,NA,ASSSPGDTVYEQF
TRBV11-2,NA,TRBJ2-1,NA,ASSFLTQGNEQF
TRBV28,NA,TRBJ2-3,NA,ASQNPIGAVRRGTDTQY
TRBV4-1,NA,TRBJ2-5,TRBD2,ASSLRAGGGQETQY
TRBV19,many,TRBJ2-7,NA,ASSVVGGTYEQY
TRBV20-1,NA,TRBJ1-2,NA,SARDRQTNYGYT
TRBV3-1,few,TRBJ2-3,NA,ASSHGPWGIGSTDTQY
TRBV29-1,many,TRBJ2-3,TRBD2,SVDAGGRADTQY
TRBV20-1,NA,TRBJ2-1,TRBD1,SASRDSLNNEQF
TRBV21-1,NA,TRBJ1-1,NA,ASSSPGQGVGNTEAF
TRBV7-8,once,TRBJ2-1,NA,ASTPTLGARNEQF
TRBV24-1,NA,TRBJ2-1,NA,ATSDLQDPTDEQF
TRBV10-3,many,TRBJ2-7,TRBD1,AISGQGGNEQY
TRBV20-1,NA,TRBJ1-2,NA,SAREGGYT
TRBV27,few,TRBJ2-1,NA,ASRERESSYNEQF
TRBV5-1,few,TRBJ2-5,NA,ASKGTNQETQY
TRBV3-1,NA,TRBJ2-4,NA,ASSQVSPLAKNIQY
TRBV12-5,NA,TRBJ2-1,TRBD2,ASGLSTGTRVDEQF
TRBV28,NA,TRBJ1-5,NA,ASSPLMRGANQPQH
TRBV30,once,TRBJ2-2,NA,AWSLEPGELF
TRBV6-1,once,TRBJ1-1,NA,AGSVPTRMNTEAF